This TCR beta chain was identified in a study of response to subunit inactivated influenza vaccine (dated by TCRdb to 2017 to 2018). Context from the whole study: Deep quantitative T cell receptor repertoire profiling was used in the study to track responses to a trivalent subunit inactivated influenza vaccine. Broad study findings and their caveats: It was suggested by the authors that each seasonal influenza vaccination may recruit only a limited number of new T cells.

Libraries came from RT-PCR. Instrument used: Illumina HiSeq 2500. TCRdb passed the public sequencing reads through fastp at Q25 and MiXCR, retaining productive beta sequences. CDR3 protein duplicates are merged, each entry listing the most common genes and DNA. Counted in this sample were about half a million distinct CDR3 sequences; about 25% of them appeared once. Of the sample, under 2.5% is held by the ten largest clones. The CDR3 starts with the cysteine, ends with the phenylalanine, and has 12 residues. Only the CDR3 DNA stays, 36 bases, in frame from base 1. Reading the germline V gene gives CDR1 KGHSH and CDR2 LQKENI. As to this clonotype: It lacks a known antigen. At one boundary the junction diverges from the germline segment, which might be a read error.

The chain was built from TRBV18 and TRBJ2-7; TRBD1 aligns with 8 central bases. The sequence was collected from a man between 45 and 60 years old who received an inactivated influenza vaccine. Donor details come from another sample of the same person, matched by shared clones. Sequences were derived from CD4+ T cells sorted from PBMCs, sampled roughly 5 days after vaccination. At the DNA level, the sequence is TGTGCCAGCTCACCCGGGACAGGTTCTTGGTTTTTC. Protein translation: CASSPGTGSWFF.